Each of the 17 T cell receptor beta chains below was sequenced from the same sample in a study of T cell repertoires in cytomegalovirus infection. These receptors' antigens are unknown. TCRdb re-called the reads through MiXCR, storing one row per CDR3 protein. The table shows 90,000 to 120,000 distinct CDR3 sequences, with roughly 41% occurring only once. Sequenced here: CD8+ T cells from cultured PBMCs, sampled from culture after CMV antigen stimulation. The receptors derive from a human donor in good health (CMV status not recorded). Some clones in this sample may be carry-over from other donors' samples.

This clonotype was seen a handful of times. The chain recombines TRBV6-1 with TRBJ1-3, with 8 nucleotides matching TRBD1. The CDR3 sequence is 15 residues long. Unmatched junction bases numbered 5, after V lost 7 bases and J lost 0 bases. Germline V CDR1 and CDR2: MNHNS, SASEGT. CDR3 in amino acids: CASTLDRASGNTIYF. CDR3 DNA sequence: TGTGCCAGCACCCTGGACAGGGCCTCTGGAAACACCATATATTTT.

Worth noting for this clonotype: A junction boundary mismatches the germline segment, possibly from a read error. The chain combines TRBV7-2 with TRBJ2-1, with 12 nucleotides matching TRBD2. Per the germline V gene, CDR1 is SGHTA and CDR2 is FQGNSA. The CDR3 contains 15 residues. DNA of the CDR3: TGTGACAGCAGCTTACTAGCGGGGGGAAGGGATGAGCAGTTCTTC. Its protein product is CDSSLLAGGRDEQFF.

Note on this clonotype: A single base separates this from a much larger clone, so it may be a read error. The chain employs TRBV2 and TRBJ2-1; 9 nucleotides align to TRBD1. This CDR3 has 14 amino acids. Germline V CDR1 and CDR2: SNHLY, FYNNEI. CDR3 residues: CASSWDRDWNVQFF. CDR3 coding DNA: TGTGCCAGCAGTTGGGACAGGGATTGGAATGTGCAGTTCTTC. The full variable domain, with the rest looked up from reference TRBV2 and TRBJ2-1, is EPEVTQTPSHQVTQMGQEVILRCVPISNHLYFYWYRQILGQKVEFLVSFYNNEISEKSEIFDDQFSVERPDGSNFTLKIRSTKLEDSAMYFCASSWDRDWNVQFFGPGTRLTVL.

This rearrangement joins TRBV11-1 to TRBJ2-7; the D gene is possibly TRBD1 (6 bases). The CDR3 totals 14 residues. Germline V gives CDR1 SGHAT, CDR2 FQDESV (reference sequence). Trimming took 4 bases from V and 3 from J, leaving 13 bases between them. The CDR3 protein is CASSSRDNHYEQYF. CDR3 in DNA: TGTGCCAGCAGCTCCCGGGACAATCACTACGAGCAGTACTTC.

This chain links TRBV6-8 with TRBJ1-4; 9 bases agree with TRBD1. CDR1 MNHGY and CDR2 SAAAGT come from the germline V gene. The V gene end was trimmed by 6 bases and the J gene end by 0 bases; junction bases not matched to a gene: 8. The CDR3 sequence is 17 residues long. The CDR3 DNA reads TGTGCCAGCAGCCACGGGACAGGGCCAGCAACTAATGAAAAACTGTTTTTT. Translating gives CASSHGTGPATNEKLFF.

The sample holds a few counts of this clonotype. The chain combines TRBV12-3 or TRBV12-4 with TRBJ1-5; 7 bases agree with TRBD1. This CDR3 region has 14 residues. V lost 5 bases and J lost 4; bases outside the gene matches: 5. In nucleotides, the CDR3 is TGTGCCAGCAGTACCGCAGGGGGGAATCAGCCCCAGCATTTT. It yields the protein CASSTAGGNQPQHF.

V usage is TRBV20-1 and J usage is TRBJ1-1; 7 nucleotides agree with TRBD1. V lost 5 bases, J lost 1 base, and 4 bases stayed unmatched. Germline lookup yields CDR1 DFQATT and CDR2 SNEGSKA (reference sequence). The CDR3 covers 13 residues. CDR3 residues: CSADDRANTEAFF. Written as DNA, the CDR3 is TGCAGTGCTGATGACAGGGCGAACACTGAAGCTTTCTTT.

This clonotype was seen many times. The chain is built from TRBV9 and TRBJ2-3, with D tentatively TRBD1 (5 bases). The CDR3 spans 15 residues. Germline lookup yields CDR1 SGDLS and CDR2 YYNGEE. Trimming pared 0 bases from V and 4 bases from J, leaving 12 bases between. The CDR3 DNA sequence: TGTGCCAGCAGCGTAGCAGGGTCAGTAGCAGATACGCAGTATTTT. Its protein is CASSVAGSVADTQYF.

A few counts support this clonotype. V is TRBV5-6 and J is TRBJ2-7; tentatively, D is TRBD1 or TRBD2 (5 bases each). This CDR3 has 13 amino acids. V lost 7 bases and J 4 bases, leaving 15 bases between the germline ends. Germline V gives CDR1 SGHDT, CDR2 YYEEEE. For the CDR3, the DNA is TGTGCCAGCCAACGAAGGGGCGGGTACGAGCAGTACTTC. This translates into CASQRRGGYEQYF. The variable domain in full, with the rest retrieved from reference TRBV5-6 and TRBJ2-7, is DAGVTQSPTHLIKTRGQQVTLRCSPKSGHDTVSWYQQALGQGPQFIFQYYEEEERQRGNFPDRFSGHQFPNYSSELNVNALLLGDSALYLCASQRRGGYEQYFGPGTRLTVT.

This clonotype showed up many times. The chain couples TRBV12-3 or TRBV12-4 to TRBJ1-2; tentatively, D is TRBD1 (5 bases). There are 14 residues in the CDR3. V was pared by 3 bases and J by 2 bases, with 10 bases between. CDR3 residues: CASSLGGINYGYTF. As DNA, the CDR3 is TGTGCCAGCAGTTTGGGGGGGATCAACTATGGCTACACCTTC.

This clonotype came up a few times. The V call is TRBV28, the J call TRBJ2-7; 9 nucleotides align to TRBD1. V was clipped by 7 bases and J by 2 bases; unmatched bases: 6. The germline V gene has CDR1 MDHEN and CDR2 SYDVKM. The length of the CDR3 is 14 residues. CDR3 sequence: CASILGQGPYEQYF. The CDR3 nucleotides are TGTGCCAGCATCCTGGGACAGGGACCCTACGAGCAGTACTTC.

This chain links TRBV12-3 or TRBV12-4 with TRBJ1-5, with D hard to call. Between the trimmed V and J ends, which lost 3 bases and 8 bases, there was a span of 8 bases. The CDR3 has 12 residues. CDR3 sequence (DNA): TGTGCCAGCAGTTTGGGTCTCGAGCCCCAGCATTTT. This gives the protein CASSLGLEPQHF.

This chain uses TRBV19 with TRBJ1-2, with a possible D match to TRBD1 (6 bases). The CDR3 is 12 amino acids. V was clipped by 7 bases and J by 7 bases, with 13 bases between them. CDR1 LNHDA and CDR2 SQIVND come from the germline V gene (reference sequence). The CDR3 protein is CASKQGAIGYTF. CDR3 DNA: TGTGCCAGTAAACAGGGCGCGATTGGCTACACCTTC. Combining the CDR3 with reference TRBV19 and TRBJ1-2 gives the whole variable domain DGGITQSPKYLFRKEGQNVTLSCEQNLNHDAMYWYRQDPGQGLRLIYYSQIVNDFQKGDIAEGYSVSREKKESFPLTVTSAQKNPTAFYLCASKQGAIGYTFGSGTRLTVV.

The chain has TRBV28 and TRBJ1-2; 8 bases line up with TRBD1. The CDR3 runs 14 residues. The trim removed 5 bases at V and 4 bases at J, leaving 6 bases unmatched. Germline V gene lookup returns CDR1 MDHEN and CDR2 SYDVKM. CDR3 residues: CASSGGTGLYGYTF. Here the CDR3 DNA reads TGTGCCAGCAGTGGGGGGACAGGACTCTATGGCTACACCTTC.

Ten or more counts support this clonotype. The rearrangement joins TRBV5-5 to TRBJ2-1, with TRBD2 matching over 10 bases. J was trimmed by 3 bases and V by 1 base; bases with no gene match: 4. The CDR3 is made up of 16 amino acids. CDR1 SGHKS and CDR2 YYEKEE come from the germline V gene (reference sequence). CDR3 residues: CASSLSGLAIYNEQFF. CDR3 sequence (DNA): TGTGCCAGCAGCTTGTCGGGACTAGCGATCTACAATGAGCAGTTCTTC. The full variable domain, its missing parts supplied by reference TRBV5-5 and TRBJ2-1, is DAGVTQSPTHLIKTRGQQVTLRCSPISGHKSVSWYQQVLGQGPQFIFQYYEKEERGRGNFPDRFSARQFPNYSSELNVNALLLGDSALYLCASSLSGLAIYNEQFFGPGTRLTVL.

CDR3 DNA sequence: TGTGCCAGCAGTTACTCGGCTGGGACTGAAGCTTTCTTT. This codes for CASSYSAGTEAFF. The chain recombines TRBV6-5 with TRBJ1-1, with D hard to call. The CDR3 loop spans 13 amino acids. Germline V gene sequence: CDR1 MNHEY, CDR2 SVGAGI. V gave up 0 bases and J gave up 5 bases, with 7 bases separating them.

The sample holds one count of this clonotype. This rearrangement joins TRBV4-1 to TRBJ2-7; D call uncertain. V was cut by 2 bases and J by 1 base, with 9 bases left in between. This CDR3 is built from 14 residues. Germline CDR1 MGHRA, CDR2 YSYEKL. CDR3 in DNA: TGCGCCAGCAGCCAAACTGACCTTTCCTACGAGCAGTACTTC. Protein sequence: CASSQTDLSYEQYF.